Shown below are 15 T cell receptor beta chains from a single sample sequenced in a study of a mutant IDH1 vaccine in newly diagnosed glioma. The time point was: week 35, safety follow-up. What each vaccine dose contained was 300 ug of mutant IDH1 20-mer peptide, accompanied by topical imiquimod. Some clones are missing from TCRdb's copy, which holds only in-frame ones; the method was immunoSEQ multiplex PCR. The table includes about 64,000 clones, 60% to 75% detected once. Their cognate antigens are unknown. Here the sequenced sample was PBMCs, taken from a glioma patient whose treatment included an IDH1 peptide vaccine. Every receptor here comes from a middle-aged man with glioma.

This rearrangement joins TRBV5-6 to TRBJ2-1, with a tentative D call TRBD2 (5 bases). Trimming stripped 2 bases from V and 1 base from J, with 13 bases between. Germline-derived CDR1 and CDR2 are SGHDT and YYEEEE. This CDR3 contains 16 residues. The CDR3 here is CASSFNRGESYNEQFF. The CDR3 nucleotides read TGTGCCAGCAGCTTCAATCGGGGAGAATCCTACAATGAGCAGTTCTTC.

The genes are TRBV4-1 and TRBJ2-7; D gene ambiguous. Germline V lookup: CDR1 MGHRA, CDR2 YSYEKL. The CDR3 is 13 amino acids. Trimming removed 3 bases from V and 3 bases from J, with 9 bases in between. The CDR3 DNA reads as TGCGCCAGCAGCCATGTTGGGGACTACGAGCAGTACTTC. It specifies CASSHVGDYEQYF.

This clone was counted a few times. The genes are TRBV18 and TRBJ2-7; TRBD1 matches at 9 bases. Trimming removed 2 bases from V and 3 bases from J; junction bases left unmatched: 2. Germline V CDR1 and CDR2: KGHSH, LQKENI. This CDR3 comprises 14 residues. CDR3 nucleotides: TGTGCCAGCTCACCAGGGACAGGGAACTACGAGCAGTACTTC. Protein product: CASSPGTGNYEQYF. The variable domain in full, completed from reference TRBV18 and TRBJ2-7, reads NAGVMQNPRHLVRRRGQEARLRCSPMKGHSHVYWYRQLPEEGLKFMVYLQKENIIDESGMPKERFSAEFPKEGPSILRIQQVVRGDSAAYFCASSPGTGNYEQYFGPGTRLTVT.

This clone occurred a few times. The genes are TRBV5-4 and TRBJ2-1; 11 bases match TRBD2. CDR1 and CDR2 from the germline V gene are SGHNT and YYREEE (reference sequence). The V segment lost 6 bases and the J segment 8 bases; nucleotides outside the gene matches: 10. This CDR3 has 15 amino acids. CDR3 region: CASTKVAGGPDEQFF. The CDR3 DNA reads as TGTGCCAGCACCAAGGTAGCGGGGGGGCCCGATGAGCAGTTCTTC.

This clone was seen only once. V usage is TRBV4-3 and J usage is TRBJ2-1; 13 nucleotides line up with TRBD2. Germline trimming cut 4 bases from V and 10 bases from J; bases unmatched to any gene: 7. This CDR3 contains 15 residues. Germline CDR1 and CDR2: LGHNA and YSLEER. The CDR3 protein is CASSPELAGGLEQFF. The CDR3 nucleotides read TGCGCCAGCAGCCCCGAACTAGCGGGGGGGCTGGAGCAGTTCTTC.

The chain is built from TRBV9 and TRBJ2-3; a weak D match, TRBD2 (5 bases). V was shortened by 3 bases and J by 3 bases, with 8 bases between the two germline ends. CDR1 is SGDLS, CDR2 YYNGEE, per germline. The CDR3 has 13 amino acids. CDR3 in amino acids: CASSASGTDTQYF. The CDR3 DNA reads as TGTGCCAGCAGCGCCTCGGGGACAGATACGCAGTATTTT. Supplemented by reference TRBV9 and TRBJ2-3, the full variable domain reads DSGVTQTPKHLITATGQRVTLRCSPRSGDLSVYWYQQSLDQGLQFLIQYYNGEERAKGNILERFSAQQFPDLHSELNLSSLELGDSALYFCASSASGTDTQYFGPGTRLTVL.

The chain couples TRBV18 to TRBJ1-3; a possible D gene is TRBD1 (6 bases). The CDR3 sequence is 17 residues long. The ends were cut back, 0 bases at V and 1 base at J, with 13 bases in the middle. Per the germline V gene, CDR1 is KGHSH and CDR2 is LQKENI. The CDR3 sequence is CASSPPQGIQSGNTIYF. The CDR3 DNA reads TGTGCCAGCTCACCACCTCAGGGGATTCAATCTGGAAACACCATATATTTT.

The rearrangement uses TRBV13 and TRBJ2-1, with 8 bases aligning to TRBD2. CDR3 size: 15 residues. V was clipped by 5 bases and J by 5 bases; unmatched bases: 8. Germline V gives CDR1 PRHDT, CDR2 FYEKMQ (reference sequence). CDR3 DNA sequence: TGTGCCAGCAGCCTCCGGGGGGGGGTCAACAATGAGCAGTTCTTC. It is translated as CASSLRGGVNNEQFF.

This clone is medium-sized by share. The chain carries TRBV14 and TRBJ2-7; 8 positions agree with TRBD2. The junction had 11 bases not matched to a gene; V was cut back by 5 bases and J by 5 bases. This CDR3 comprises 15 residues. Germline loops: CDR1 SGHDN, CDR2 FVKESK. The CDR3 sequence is CASSVGTSNADEQYF. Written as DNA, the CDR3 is TGTGCCAGCAGCGTCGGGACTAGTAACGCCGACGAGCAGTACTTC.

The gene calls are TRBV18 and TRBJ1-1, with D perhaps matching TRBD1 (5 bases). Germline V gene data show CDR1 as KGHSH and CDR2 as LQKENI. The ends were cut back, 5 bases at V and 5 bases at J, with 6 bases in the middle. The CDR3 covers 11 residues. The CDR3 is CASSEGTEAFF. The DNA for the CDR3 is TGTGCCAGCTCAGAGGGGACTGAAGCTTTCTTT.

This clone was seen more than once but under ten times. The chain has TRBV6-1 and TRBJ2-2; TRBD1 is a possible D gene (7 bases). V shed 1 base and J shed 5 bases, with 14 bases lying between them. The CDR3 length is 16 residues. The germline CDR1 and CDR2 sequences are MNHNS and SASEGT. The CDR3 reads CASSEEEGAITGELFF. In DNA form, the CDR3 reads TGTGCCAGCAGTGAAGAGGAGGGGGCGATTACCGGGGAGCTGTTTTTT.

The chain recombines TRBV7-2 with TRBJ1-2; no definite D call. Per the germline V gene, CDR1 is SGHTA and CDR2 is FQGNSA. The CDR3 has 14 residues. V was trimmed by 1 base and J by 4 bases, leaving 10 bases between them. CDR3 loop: CASSLEAQTYGYTF. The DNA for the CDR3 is TGTGCCAGCAGCTTAGAGGCCCAGACCTATGGCTACACCTTC.

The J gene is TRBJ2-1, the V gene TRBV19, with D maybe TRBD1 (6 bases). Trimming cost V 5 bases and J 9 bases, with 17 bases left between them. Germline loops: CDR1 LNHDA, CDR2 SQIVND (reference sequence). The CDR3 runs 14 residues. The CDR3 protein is CASSDRSGVSEQFF. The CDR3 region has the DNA TGTGCCAGTAGTGACCGTTCAGGGGTCTCTGAGCAGTTCTTC.

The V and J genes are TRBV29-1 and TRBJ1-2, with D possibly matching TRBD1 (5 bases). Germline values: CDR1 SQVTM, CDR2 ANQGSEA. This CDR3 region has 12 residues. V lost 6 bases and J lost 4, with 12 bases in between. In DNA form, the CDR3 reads TGCAGCGTCCAGGAGGGGACCTATGGCTACACCTTC. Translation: CSVQEGTYGYTF.

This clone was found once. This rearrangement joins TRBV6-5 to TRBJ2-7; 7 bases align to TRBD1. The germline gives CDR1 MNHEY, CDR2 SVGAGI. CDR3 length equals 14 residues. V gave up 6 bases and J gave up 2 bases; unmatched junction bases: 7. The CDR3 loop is CASREGGRPYEQYF. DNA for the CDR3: TGTGCCAGCAGAGAAGGGGGCAGACCCTACGAGCAGTACTTC.